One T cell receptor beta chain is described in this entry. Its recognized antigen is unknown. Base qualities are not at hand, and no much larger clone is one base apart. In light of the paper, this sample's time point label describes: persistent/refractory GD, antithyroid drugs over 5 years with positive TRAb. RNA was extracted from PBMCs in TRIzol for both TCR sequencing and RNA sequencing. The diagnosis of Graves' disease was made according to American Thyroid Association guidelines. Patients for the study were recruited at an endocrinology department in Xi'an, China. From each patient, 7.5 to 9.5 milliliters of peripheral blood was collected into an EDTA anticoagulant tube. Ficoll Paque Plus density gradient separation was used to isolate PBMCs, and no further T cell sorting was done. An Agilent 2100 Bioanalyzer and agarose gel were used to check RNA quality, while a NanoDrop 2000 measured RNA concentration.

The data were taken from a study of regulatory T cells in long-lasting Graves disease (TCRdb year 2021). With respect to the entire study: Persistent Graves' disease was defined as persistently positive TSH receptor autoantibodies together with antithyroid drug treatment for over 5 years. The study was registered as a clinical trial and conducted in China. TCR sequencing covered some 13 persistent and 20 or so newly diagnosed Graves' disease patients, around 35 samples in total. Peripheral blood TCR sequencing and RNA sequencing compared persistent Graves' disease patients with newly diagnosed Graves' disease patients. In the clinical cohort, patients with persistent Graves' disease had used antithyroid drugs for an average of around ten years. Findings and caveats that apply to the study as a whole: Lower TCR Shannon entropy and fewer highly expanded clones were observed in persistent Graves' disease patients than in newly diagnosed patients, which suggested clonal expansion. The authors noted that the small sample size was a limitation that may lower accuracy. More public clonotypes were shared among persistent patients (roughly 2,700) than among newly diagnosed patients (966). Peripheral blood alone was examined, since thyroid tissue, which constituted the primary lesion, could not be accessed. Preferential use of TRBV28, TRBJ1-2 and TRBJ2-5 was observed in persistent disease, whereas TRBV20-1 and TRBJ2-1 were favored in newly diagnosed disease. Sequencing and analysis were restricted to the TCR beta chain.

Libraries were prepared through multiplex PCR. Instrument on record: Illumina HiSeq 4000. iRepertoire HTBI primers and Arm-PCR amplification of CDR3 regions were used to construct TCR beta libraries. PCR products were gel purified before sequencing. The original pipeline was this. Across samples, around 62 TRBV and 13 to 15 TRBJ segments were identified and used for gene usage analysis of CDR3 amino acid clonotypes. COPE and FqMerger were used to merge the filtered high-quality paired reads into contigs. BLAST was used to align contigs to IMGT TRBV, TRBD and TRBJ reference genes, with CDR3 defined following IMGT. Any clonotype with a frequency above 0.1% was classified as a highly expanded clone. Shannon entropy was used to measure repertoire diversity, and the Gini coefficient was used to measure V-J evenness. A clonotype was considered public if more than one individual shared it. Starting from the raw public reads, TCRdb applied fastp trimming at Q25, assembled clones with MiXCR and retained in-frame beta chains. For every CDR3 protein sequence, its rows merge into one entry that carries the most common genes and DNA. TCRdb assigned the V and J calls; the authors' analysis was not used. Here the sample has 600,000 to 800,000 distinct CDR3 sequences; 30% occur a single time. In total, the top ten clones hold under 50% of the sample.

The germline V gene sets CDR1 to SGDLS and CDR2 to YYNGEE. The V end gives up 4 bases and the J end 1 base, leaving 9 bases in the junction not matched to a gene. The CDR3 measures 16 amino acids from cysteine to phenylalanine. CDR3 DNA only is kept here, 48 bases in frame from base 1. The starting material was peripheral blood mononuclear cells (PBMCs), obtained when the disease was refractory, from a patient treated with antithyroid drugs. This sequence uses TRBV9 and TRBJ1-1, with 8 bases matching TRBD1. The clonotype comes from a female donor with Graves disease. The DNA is TGTGCCAGCAGCAAGACCCAGGGGGCAGGGAACACTGAAGCTTTCTTT. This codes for CASSKTQGAGNTEAFF.